This TCR beta chain was identified in a study of identical twins. CDR1 and CDR2 (germline): SGHVS, FQNEAQ. J gave up 0 bases and V 5 bases, and 10 bases lay outside the gene matches. The CDR3 has 16 amino acids. This clonotype was counted a few times. In TCRdb, the 5' RACE reads were re-called with MiXCR into one record per CDR3 protein. The sample has about 190,000 distinct CDR3 sequences; about a sixth are singletons. The same data also went into a second study, on T cells expressing NK-cell markers. That report notes: In a group of about 6 donors, dominant NKG2C+ clonotypes represented about 1.0-7.5% of CD8+ T cells.

The J gene is TRBJ2-7, the V gene TRBV7-8; 7 bases agree with TRBD2. Sequencing was performed on CD8+ T cells sorted from blood. This TCR came from a woman in her late teens or twenties in good health. DNA for the CDR3: TGTGCCAGCAGCCCCTGGGGGGGTGAGGACTCCTACGAGCAGTACTTC. Its translation: CASSPWGGEDSYEQYF.